This entry features one T cell receptor (beta chain) sequence. No antigen is known for it. Germline loops: CDR1 KGHSH, CDR2 LQKENI. CDR3 size: 16 residues. Trimming removed 2 bases from V and 3 bases from J; junction bases left unmatched: 8. The data stem from a study of cytomegalovirus exposure and HLA in healthy donors. Study results and caveats: Sequencing likely caused a cluster of highly shared sequence variants. Cytomegalovirus-associated status was assigned to roughly 160 TCR beta chains.

This PCR relied on a set of 60 Vbeta primers and 13 Jbeta primers. Some clones are missing from TCRdb's copy, which holds only in-frame ones; the method was immunoSEQ multiplex PCR. This table holds about 190,000 clones, around 83% found once. V gene TRBV18 combines with J gene TRBJ2-3; 7 bases match TRBD2. The sequence was collected from a man aged 45-65 years in good health and CMV-seronegative. The sample taken for sequencing was PBMCs. The CDR3 loop reads CASSPSQFSGTDTQYF. In nucleotides, the CDR3 is TGTGCCAGCTCACCAAGCCAGTTTAGCGGGACAGATACGCAGTATTTT.